Listed below are T cell receptor beta chains from one sample, sequenced in a study of blood T cell repertoires in COVID-19. Sequenced by immunoSEQ multiplex PCR; TCRdb stores in-frame clones only, minus some. Of over 250,000 clones in the sample, under 90% were seen once. The sample consisted of peripheral blood. These receptors came from a woman in her 50s who had recovered from COVID-19. Each CDR3 is given with its conserved first and last residue. The D gene is left open where the match is weak.

v_gene: TRBV20-1
j_gene: TRBJ1-6
d_gene: TRBD1
CDR3aa: CSASDRDRNSPLHF

v_gene: TRBV18
j_gene: TRBJ2-2
d_gene: TRBD2
CDR3aa: CASGFFSGALNTGELFF

v_gene: TRBV6-5
j_gene: TRBJ1-1
d_gene: .
CDR3aa: CASSYSPQVGEAFF

v_gene: TRBV6-1
j_gene: TRBJ2-1
d_gene: .
CDR3aa: CASSEITSSYNEQFF

v_gene: TRBV6-8
j_gene: TRBJ2-7
d_gene: .
CDR3aa: CASRIGAGRYEQYF

v_gene: TRBV12-3/TRBV12-4
j_gene: TRBJ2-3
d_gene: .
CDR3aa: CASSLTTTDTQYF

v_gene: TRBV27
j_gene: TRBJ2-6
d_gene: .
CDR3aa: CASSLWPGGLSGANVLTF

v_gene: TRBV7-3
j_gene: TRBJ2-6
d_gene: .
CDR3aa: CASSLRGLSTGANVLTF

v_gene: TRBV7-2
j_gene: TRBJ2-7
d_gene: TRBD2
CDR3aa: CASSLGLAATYEQYF

v_gene: TRBV18
j_gene: TRBJ2-2
d_gene: .
CDR3aa: CASSPWGQGAGELFF

v_gene: TRBV7-2
j_gene: TRBJ1-2
d_gene: .
CDR3aa: CASSLVGEGDYGYTF

v_gene: TRBV10-3
j_gene: TRBJ1-4
d_gene: .
CDR3aa: CAISEGRAGEKLFF

v_gene: TRBV7-9
j_gene: TRBJ2-7
d_gene: .
CDR3aa: CASSTQGGNAYEQYF

v_gene: TRBV9
j_gene: TRBJ2-7
d_gene: .
CDR3aa: CASNRRELRAQYF

v_gene: TRBV10-3
j_gene: TRBJ2-2
d_gene: .
CDR3aa: CAISESAPPNTGELFF

v_gene: TRBV15
j_gene: TRBJ1-1
d_gene: .
CDR3aa: CATSAGQTNTEAFF

v_gene: TRBV2
j_gene: TRBJ2-5
d_gene: TRBD2
CDR3aa: CASSPGLGYETQYF

v_gene: TRBV5-1
j_gene: TRBJ1-2
d_gene: TRBD1
CDR3aa: CASSPGQGFGYTF

v_gene: TRBV10-3
j_gene: TRBJ1-1
d_gene: TRBD1
CDR3aa: CAIRDTGGTEAFF

v_gene: TRBV15
j_gene: TRBJ1-1
d_gene: TRBD1
CDR3aa: CATSRGQGANTEAFF

v_gene: TRBV7-6
j_gene: TRBJ2-1
d_gene: .
CDR3aa: CASSPSSYNEQFF

v_gene: TRBV30
j_gene: TRBJ1-2
d_gene: .
CDR3aa: CAWSPGGIGYGYTF

v_gene: TRBV10-3
j_gene: TRBJ2-7
d_gene: .
CDR3aa: CATNRDIIYEQYF

v_gene: TRBV6-2/TRBV6-3
j_gene: TRBJ2-3
d_gene: TRBD2
CDR3aa: CASSRLLAGGTTDTQYF

v_gene: TRBV28
j_gene: TRBJ2-3
d_gene: TRBD1
CDR3aa: CASRIQGVISTDTQYF

v_gene: TRBV4-3
j_gene: TRBJ1-2
d_gene: .
CDR3aa: CASSPGGFDYGYTF

v_gene: TRBV27
j_gene: TRBJ1-4
d_gene: .
CDR3aa: CASSPSGGSNEKLFF